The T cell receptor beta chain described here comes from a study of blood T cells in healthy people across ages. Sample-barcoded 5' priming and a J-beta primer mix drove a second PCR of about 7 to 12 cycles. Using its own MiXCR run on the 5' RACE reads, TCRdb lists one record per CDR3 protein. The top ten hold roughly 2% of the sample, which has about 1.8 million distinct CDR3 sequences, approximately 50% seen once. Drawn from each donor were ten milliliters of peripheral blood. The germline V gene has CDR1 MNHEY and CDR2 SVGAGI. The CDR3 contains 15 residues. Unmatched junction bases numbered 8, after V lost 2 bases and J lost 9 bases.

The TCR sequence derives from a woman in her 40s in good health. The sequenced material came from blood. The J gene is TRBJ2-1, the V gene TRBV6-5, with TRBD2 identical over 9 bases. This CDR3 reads CASSYAAGGLGEQFF. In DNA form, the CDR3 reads TGTGCCAGCAGTTACGCGGCGGGGGGGCTAGGTGAGCAGTTCTTC.